This TCR beta chain was captured by sequencing in a study of blood T cell repertoires in COVID-19. Study context: T cells, B-cell-depleted T cells, or PBMCs provided the cDNA or gDNA that served as material.

The method was immunoSEQ multiplex PCR; TCRdb's version includes in-frame clones alone and lacks a portion of them. The table includes 85,000 to 90,000 clones, roughly 83% detected once. J was trimmed by 4 bases and V by 6 bases; bases with no gene match: 10. Germline CDR1 and CDR2: SEHNR and FQNEAQ (reference sequence). CDR3 length equals 16 residues. V and J are TRBV7-9 and TRBJ2-1; TRBD2 aligns across 9 bases. What was sequenced was peripheral blood. The sequence was collected from a human donor in a cohort sampled during active COVID-19. The CDR3 spells CASSEVTSGFYNEQFF. Written as DNA, the CDR3 is TGTGCCAGCAGTGAGGTGACTAGCGGATTTTACAATGAGCAGTTCTTC.